The text below deals with one TCR beta chain. The CDR3 is 13 amino acids. Germline V CDR1 and CDR2: SGHAT, FQNNGV. Trimming removed 5 bases from V and 3 bases from J, with 10 bases in between. PCR was performed using 60 Vbeta and 13 Jbeta primers. The protocol was immunoSEQ multiplex PCR, while the TCRdb copy is restricted to in-frame clones and leaves out a portion. The data contain 180,000 or so clones, roughly 75% of them singletons. This specimen belongs to a study of cytomegalovirus exposure and HLA in healthy donors. The V and J genes are TRBV11-2 and TRBJ1-2; D remains ambiguous. This receptor was taken from a woman aged 40-49 years in good health and CMV-seropositive. The specimen was PBMCs. The CDR3 sequence: CASSLEPDYGYTF. In DNA form, the CDR3 reads TGTGCCAGCAGCCTGGAGCCTGACTATGGCTACACCTTC.